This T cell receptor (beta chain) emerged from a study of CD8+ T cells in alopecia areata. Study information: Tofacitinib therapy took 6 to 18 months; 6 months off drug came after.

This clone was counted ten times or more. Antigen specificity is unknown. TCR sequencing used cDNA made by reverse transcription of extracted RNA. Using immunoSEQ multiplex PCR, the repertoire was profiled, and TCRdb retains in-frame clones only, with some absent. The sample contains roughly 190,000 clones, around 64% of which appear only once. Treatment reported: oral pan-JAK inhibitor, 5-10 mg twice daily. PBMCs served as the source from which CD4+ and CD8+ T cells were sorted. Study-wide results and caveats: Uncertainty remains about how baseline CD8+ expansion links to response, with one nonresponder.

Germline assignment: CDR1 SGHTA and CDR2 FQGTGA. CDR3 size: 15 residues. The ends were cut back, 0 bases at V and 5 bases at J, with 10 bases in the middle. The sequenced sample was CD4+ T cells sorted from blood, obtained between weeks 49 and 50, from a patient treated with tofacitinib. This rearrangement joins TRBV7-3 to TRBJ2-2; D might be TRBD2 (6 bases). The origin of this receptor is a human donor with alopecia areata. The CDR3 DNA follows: TGTGCCAGCAGCTTAACGGGACTTAGAACCGGGGAGCTGTTTTTT. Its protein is CASSLTGLRTGELFF.